This T cell receptor beta chain was sequenced for a study of beta chain features in type 1 diabetes. Findings of the study overall: Any PCR bias toward short templates would affect both groups alike.

Comment on this clone: Antigen: not known.

V was cut by 5 bases and J by 7 bases, with 6 bases left in between. The V gene's germline CDR1 is MDHEN and CDR2 SYDVKM. The CDR3 consists of 11 residues. TCRB transcripts that were expressed got sequenced, as all of the isolated RNA had been reverse transcribed. Naive, central memory and regulatory T cell samples averaged roughly 3.5 million reads. Sequencing was performed with immunoSEQ multiplex PCR; in TCRdb, only in-frame clones are kept and a portion is missing. The table has 200,000 to 250,000 clones, about 9.3% seen once; the top ten hold under 0.035%. This chain uses TRBV28 with TRBJ1-5, with D unresolved. The sequence derives from a woman between 18 and 29 years old in good health. The source material was naive CD4+ T cells from blood. As DNA, the CDR3 is TGTGCCAGCAGTCCAGGCCAGCCCCAGCATTTT. As protein: CASSPGQPQHF.